This is a list of T cell receptor beta chains from one sample in a study of T cell changes during pregnancy in multiple sclerosis. The protocol was immunoSEQ multiplex PCR, while the TCRdb copy is restricted to in-frame clones and leaves out a portion. The sample yields just under 50,000 clones, roughly nine tenths seen once. The material was CD8+ T cells from peripheral blood mononuclear cells, obtained after pregnancy. The origin of the receptors is a female donor with multiple sclerosis, enrolled in a pregnancy study. CDR3s include the opening cysteine and the closing phenylalanine or tryptophan. The D gene is left open where the match is weak. Clone size is stated in some rows and not others, as once, few, many or a class when expanded.

j_call: TRBJ1-1
d_call: NA
clone_size: NA
v_call: TRBV27
cdr3_nt: TGTGCCAGCAGACCGATTCCAGACTTGAACACTGAAGCTTTCTTT
cdr3_aa: CASRPIPDLNTEAFF

j_call: TRBJ2-2
d_call: NA
clone_size: NA
v_call: TRBV13
cdr3_nt: TGTGCCAGCAGCTCTGGGGGGAAAGGGACCGGGGAGCTGTTTTTT
cdr3_aa: CASSSGGKGTGELFF

j_call: TRBJ1-1
d_call: NA
clone_size: NA
v_call: TRBV4-1
cdr3_nt: TGCGCCAGCAGCCAAGTAGGGGAGAACACTGAAGCTTTCTTT
cdr3_aa: CASSQVGENTEAFF

j_call: TRBJ2-7
d_call: NA
clone_size: NA
v_call: TRBV19
cdr3_nt: TGTGCCAGTAGTCCCAGGGGCACCGAGCAGTACTTC
cdr3_aa: CASSPRGTEQYF

j_call: TRBJ1-1
d_call: TRBD1
clone_size: few
v_call: TRBV14
cdr3_nt: TGTGCCAGCAGCCAATGGGACAGCCTCGGCACTGAAGCTTTCTTT
cdr3_aa: CASSQWDSLGTEAFF

j_call: TRBJ1-3
d_call: NA
clone_size: NA
v_call: TRBV13
cdr3_nt: TGTGCCAGCAGCCAAGGCCGGGACACCATATATTTT
cdr3_aa: CASSQGRDTIYF

j_call: TRBJ1-4
d_call: NA
clone_size: NA
v_call: TRBV7-9
cdr3_nt: TGTGCCAGCAGCTTAAATCCGGAGGAAAAACTGTTTTTT
cdr3_aa: CASSLNPEEKLFF

j_call: TRBJ2-2
d_call: NA
clone_size: NA
v_call: TRBV7-9
cdr3_nt: TGTGCCAGCAGCTTAGTCTTGAACACCGGGGAGCTGTTTTTT
cdr3_aa: CASSLVLNTGELFF

j_call: TRBJ1-1
d_call: NA
clone_size: NA
v_call: TRBV9
cdr3_nt: TGTGCCAGCAGCGTAGACGAGGGTGCGAACACTGAAGCTTTCTTT
cdr3_aa: CASSVDEGANTEAFF

j_call: TRBJ2-5
d_call: NA
clone_size: NA
v_call: TRBV7-9
cdr3_nt: TGTGCCAGCAGCCACGGGCAGGGTGGAGAGACCCAGTACTTC
cdr3_aa: CASSHGQGGETQYF

j_call: TRBJ1-1
d_call: TRBD1
clone_size: NA
v_call: TRBV19
cdr3_nt: TGTGCCAGTAGTATAACAGGGGGCGCAACTGAAGCTTTCTTT
cdr3_aa: CASSITGGATEAFF

j_call: TRBJ2-7
d_call: TRBD1
clone_size: large
v_call: TRBV6-5
cdr3_nt: TGTGCCAGCAGAGGTCGTGATCCACAGGGGGGCGAGCAGTACTTC
cdr3_aa: CASRGRDPQGGEQYF

j_call: TRBJ1-5
d_call: NA
clone_size: NA
v_call: TRBV6-1
cdr3_nt: TGTGCCAGCGCGGAGGGTACACAGCCCCAGCATTTT
cdr3_aa: CASAEGTQPQHF

j_call: TRBJ2-7
d_call: NA
clone_size: once
v_call: TRBV7-8
cdr3_nt: TGTGCCAGCAGCTTACGGGGCTCCTACGAGCAGTACTTC
cdr3_aa: CASSLRGSYEQYF